This T cell receptor beta chain was found in a study of cytomegalovirus exposure and HLA in healthy donors (dated by TCRdb to 2017 to 2019). The study in broad terms: In an earlier analysis of some 550 of the donors, around 290 Gb of sequence data and just under 120 million unique TCR beta sequences from 180 million or so T cells were reported. An early release that covered fewer than 800 HLA-typed donors contained approximately 290 gigabases of sequencing data and 75 million to 100 million unique TCR sequences. Of the roughly 400 genotyped donors, over 70% fell in the genetic ancestry cluster associated with self-reported Caucasian donors. The study was designed to test whether signatures of past pathogen exposure could be identified by cataloging public T cell receptors. The study used immunosequencing to profile the T cell repertoires of approximately 630 subjects and linked those repertoires to cytomegalovirus serostatus. In addition to the first cohort of 666 subjects, a separate validation cohort of 120 different subjects was used. The study combined high-throughput TCR immunosequencing, statistical association of individual TCRs with disease status, and machine learning to predict cytomegalovirus infection status. A later analysis re-analyzed previously published TCR beta repertoires from roughly 630 donors and added high-resolution HLA genotyping to study TCR occurrence patterns. The later analysis used no new phenotypic data to find candidate immune exposures, relying instead on TCR beta sequences and their occurrence across donors. In an earlier analysis of around 540 of the donors, high-throughput TCR beta sequencing was used to judge whether each TCR beta V gene segment behaved as functional or pseudogenic. Alongside the repertoire data, information on donor age, sex, ethnicity and CMV serostatus was compiled. A later genetic analysis used genome-wide SNP genotypes for about 65% of the 666 donors, treating that subset as a discovery cohort. All discovery cohort repertoires had been generated using a single sequencing platform. HLA typing included class I and class II loci at four-digit resolution. Typing coverage varied by locus: roughly 620-640 donors for A, B, C, DRB1 and DQB1; about 520 for DQA1; more than 600 for DPA1; more than 450 for DPB1. About five DR-DQ haplotypes were handled as single units for association and clustering, since linkage in the cohort was strong. Across 398 genotyped donors of the cohort, an average of approximately 200,000 unique TCR beta nucleotide sequences per donor were sequenced, and roughly 20% of those sequences were non-productive.

Library method: the immunoSEQ multiplex PCR assay. For the multiplex PCR, a mixture combining 60 forward primers for TCR Vbeta segments and 13 reverse primers for TCR Jbeta segments was used. A multiplex PCR assay on genomic DNA amplified the CDR3 region of rearranged TCR beta genes. On the Illumina HiSeq System, the amplified TCR beta libraries were sequenced as 87-base-pair reads. Per the original workflow: A later analysis tallied 70 million to 100 million unique TCR beta chains across the 700 or so repertoires, and roughly 11 million of those chains were shared by two or more donors. Raw reads were error-corrected and collapsed into unique sequences with a nearest-neighbor algorithm that merged closely related sequences to remove PCR and sequencing errors. Alignment of CDR3 sequences to IMGT reference sequences was used to assign V, D and J gene segments. For a sequence to be retained, at least a six-nucleotide match to both a V gene segment and a J gene segment was required. A rearrangement counted as productive if the CDR3 had no stop codons and remained in frame with V and J, and every other rearrangement counted as non-productive. CDR3 was defined by IMGT convention, running from the second conserved V-encoded cysteine to the conserved J-encoded phenylalanine. In an earlier analysis of 550 to 650 of the donors, sequences lacking an unambiguous match to a single V gene segment were excluded. An earlier analysis of a few hundred of the donors classified V segments as functional when productive rearrangements were above 56.7% and as segregating when the standard deviation between donors was above 5%. A statistical classification framework was built for diagnosing cytomegalovirus status from the catalog of TCR beta chain sequences. A later analysis assigned V and J genes by comparing TCR nucleotide sequences with IMGT/GENE-DB human TR gene sequences. A later analysis assigned CDR3 sequences and most-parsimonious VDJ recombination scenarios with the TCRdist pipeline. In a later analysis, every TCR beta chain was defined by the combination of its CDR3 amino acid sequence and its V-gene family, and reads without a unique V-gene family were dropped. To address suspected cross-contamination and a sequencing artifact, a later analysis removed roughly 640 highly shared, low-generation-probability nucleotide sequences. For each public chain, a later analysis derived a clonal expansion index from normalized ranks of inferred template counts within each repertoire. In a later analysis, generation probabilities were computed using a VDJ recombination model fitted to out-of-frame rearrangements, and the results were checked against IGoR. In a later analysis, TCR-TCR, TCR-HLA and TCR-CMV co-occurrence was scored with hypergeometric tests, and a repertoire-size bias correction was applied to TCR pairs. In a later analysis, false discovery rates were estimated by permuting HLA or CMV assignments 20 times. A later analysis grouped co-occurring TCRs with DBSCAN, adding TCRdist sequence similarity when clustering within HLA-allele-positive subsets. Repertoires with fewer than 30,000 or more than 120,000 public chains were left out of co-occurrence clustering, as were about five repertoires with anomalous nucleotide sharing. The immuneACCESS repertoire file appears here via TCRdb, limited to in-frame rearrangements. These files lack a portion of the clones; in checked studies, under half of the deficit traces to unresolved V genes, and the cause of the others is not known. V, J and clone size are those of that table, while D and trimming were read from the DNA. The sample profile shows around 150,000 clones; around 76% of them were found once. The top ten clones comprise around 3.6% of the sample.

The cohort was made up of 650 to 700 healthy bone marrow donors. Cohort members were all nominally healthy when sampled, although unrecorded immune exposures were likely present. The donor tested CMV seronegative and was one of the 352 seronegative cohort members. A peripheral blood sample was provided by each donor, and peripheral blood mononuclear cells were used for TCR beta sequencing. Genomic DNA was extracted from the blood cell samples with the Qiagen DNeasy Blood Extraction Kit. With regard to this clone: Its antigen is unknown. Base qualities are not provided; no much larger clone lies one nucleotide away.

General conclusions and limits of the study: While some public TCRs were present in many individuals, most TCR sequences turned up only very rarely across donors. According to the authors, the approach could potentially be generalized to other disease states and immunological phenotypes. Because counts were too low, seventeen rarely observed V segments, including chromosome 9 orphons, were left out of the earlier analysis of 587 of the donors. A further reported finding was that TCR beta sequences accurately predicted the HLA-A and HLA-B alleles for most subjects in the first cohort. This cohort had only TCR beta chains sequenced, and the lack of alpha or paired-chain data limited which features could be detected. Compared with the roughly 670-donor mean, donors in an Asian-associated ancestry cluster had fewer N-insertions in productive TCRs, according to a later genetic analysis. In a later analysis, TCR association rates were found to vary across HLA loci, with the most associated TCRs seen for DRB1 alleles and the fewest for HLA-C alleles. At a false discovery rate of 0.05, a later analysis linked 15,000 to 20,000 TCR beta sequences to specific HLA alleles. Compared with equally common non-associated chains, HLA-associated TCR beta chains in a later analysis were more clonally expanded and had lower generation probabilities. The sequencing pipeline was judged likely to have produced a cluster of highly shared sequence variants as a technical artifact. According to a later analysis, most CMV-associated TCR beta chains appeared to be HLA-restricted, and the HLA associations seemed to be driven largely by CMV exposure. In both the original and validation cohorts, the classifier was reported to diagnose cytomegalovirus status with high specificity and sensitivity. The 87-base-pair reads could not distinguish some IMGT-functional V segments, including TRBV6-2 and TRBV6-3, so those segments were excluded. Because HLA typing was unavailable for some donors at each locus, only the typed subset was used in association tests. When HLA alleles, especially DR and DQ, strongly co-occurred, attributing TCR associations to individual alleles was difficult. The study listed 150 to 200 TCR beta chains as associated with cytomegalovirus. In an earlier analysis of several hundred of the donors, most TCR beta V segments were observed in productive rearrangements about 90% or about 30% of the time, broadly matching IMGT annotations. Linkage disequilibrium might explain the correlated functional status among segregating V segments, but an unknown experimental factor could not be excluded. Immune exposure information for the cohort was limited to CMV serostatus. A later analysis reported that several top co-occurrence clusters appeared linked to parvovirus B19, influenza, CMV and Epstein-Barr virus. The presence/absence analyses assumed that sequencing depth was roughly uniform across donors, and that assumption may not be true. A few of the identified cytomegalovirus-associated TCR beta chains were confirmed in vitro to be specific for cytomegalovirus antigens. An association between a missense DCLRE1C variant and V-gene and J-gene trimming of TCR beta chains was found in a later genetic analysis and replicated in an independent cohort.

Its CDR3 holds 12 amino acids, cysteine through phenylalanine. Left in the record is the CDR3 DNA by itself, 36 bases read in frame from the first base. CDR1 and CDR2 were assigned from the germline V gene (reference sequence) as MNHNY and SVGAGI. V is reduced by 7 bases and J by 1 base, leaving a spacing of 6 bases between them. This TCR derives from a man aged 18 to 29 in good health and CMV-seronegative. The sequenced sample consisted of PBMCs. This chain joins TRBV6-6 to TRBJ2-3; no D gene can be assigned with confidence. For the CDR3, the sequence is CASTPGTDTQYF. The DNA sequence reads TGTGCCAGCACTCCTGGCACAGATACGCAGTATTTT.